Sequencing of this TCR beta chain was carried out in a study of beta chain features in type 1 diabetes. Every isolated RNA sample was fully reverse transcribed, so sequencing captured expressed TCRB transcripts. Using immunoSEQ multiplex PCR, the repertoire was profiled, and TCRdb retains in-frame clones only, with some absent. The data show 300,000 to 400,000 clones, around 12% seen once. The length of the CDR3 is 15 residues. Germline V CDR1 and CDR2: GTSNPN, SVGIG (reference sequence). V lost 5 bases and J lost 7, with 18 bases in between. CD45RO/CCR7/CD25/CD127/CD95/CD27 staining was used to isolate CD4+ naive, central memory, regulatory and stem cell-like memory cells by sorting.

The receptor was isolated from a young man in good health. Sequenced input: naive CD4+ T cells from blood. The rearrangement links TRBV30 to TRBJ1-6; the D gene is possibly TRBD1 (5 bases). For the CDR3, the DNA is TGTGCCTGGGGAGCCATTGGGACTGGCAATTCACCCCTCCACTTT. Protein sequence: CAWGAIGTGNSPLHF.